This entry describes one T cell receptor beta chain. The antigen remains unidentified. The record originates from a study of response to subunit inactivated influenza vaccine. This CDR3 has 15 amino acids. The ends lost 1 base at V and 5 bases at J; junction bases unmatched: 2. CDR1 is SGHRS, CDR2 YFSETQ, per germline. TCRdb re-called the RT-PCR reads through MiXCR, storing one row per CDR3 protein. The data contain fewer than 250,000 distinct CDR3 sequences, roughly 14% of them singletons. Whole-study findings and limits: Researchers suggested that each seasonal influenza vaccination recruits few new T cells.

The sample was CD8+ T cells sorted from PBMCs, taken roughly 5 days after vaccination. This TCR was sampled from a man aged 45 to 65 who received an inactivated influenza vaccine. This chain connects TRBV5-1 to TRBJ2-1; 11 positions match TRBD2. CDR3 sequence: CASSLTSGRNNEQFF. In nucleotides, the CDR3 is TGCGCCAGCAGCTTGACTAGCGGGAGAAACAATGAGCAGTTCTTC.